This T cell receptor beta chain was identified during a study of cytomegalovirus exposure and HLA in healthy donors (dated by TCRdb to the late 2010s). Background for the entire study: An earlier analysis of a few hundred of the donors reported 276 Gb of sequence data and 117 million unique TCR beta sequences obtained from approximately 180 million T cells. Approximately 310 gigabases of sequencing data and approximately 84 million unique TCR sequences were included in an early release covering about 700 HLA-typed donors. Of the roughly 400 genotyped donors, over 70% fell in the genetic ancestry cluster associated with self-reported Caucasian donors. The aim of the study was to test whether cataloging public T cell receptors could identify signatures of past pathogen exposure. The T cell repertoires of 700 or so subjects were profiled by immunosequencing and related to cytomegalovirus serostatus. A separate validation cohort of over a hundred different subjects was used in addition to the roughly 720-subject first cohort. The study combined high-throughput TCR immunosequencing, statistical association of individual TCRs with disease status, and machine learning to predict cytomegalovirus infection status. To study patterns of TCR occurrence, a later analysis re-analyzed previously published TCR beta repertoires from more than 550 donors and added high-resolution HLA genotyping. Rather than drawing on any new phenotypic data, the later analysis identified candidate immune exposures from TCR beta sequences and the way those sequences occurred across donors. In an earlier analysis of roughly 580 of the donors, high-throughput TCR beta sequencing was used to judge whether each TCR beta V gene segment behaved as functional or pseudogenic. Donor age, sex, ethnicity and CMV serostatus were collected together with the repertoire data. Genome-wide SNP genotypes for about 65% of the 666 donors were used in a later genetic analysis, which treated that subset as a discovery cohort. All discovery cohort repertoires had been generated on a single sequencing platform. Class I and class II HLA loci were covered by the typing at four-digit resolution. The number of typed donors differed by locus: about 629-630 for A, B, C, DRB1 and DQB1; about 520 for DQA1; some 590 for DPA1; and around 450 for DPB1. Several DR-DQ haplotypes were treated as single units for association and clustering because of strong linkage in the cohort. On average, roughly 240,000 unique TCR beta nucleotide sequences were sequenced per donor among roughly 430 genotyped donors of the cohort, with 15% to 20% of those sequences being non-productive.

The study at large found these results: Because HLA typing was missing for some donors at each locus, association tests included only the typed subset. A cluster of highly shared sequence variants was judged likely to represent a technical artifact of the sequencing pipeline. The authors suggested that the approach could potentially be generalized to other disease states and immunological phenotypes. In the study, some 180 TCR beta chains were listed as associated with cytomegalovirus. At a false discovery rate of 0.05, a later analysis linked 16,951 TCR beta sequences to specific HLA alleles. Most TCR sequences were seen in very few donors, while some public TCRs were found in many individuals. A few of the identified cytomegalovirus-associated TCR beta chains were confirmed in vitro to be specific for cytomegalovirus antigens. A further reported finding was that TCR beta sequences accurately predicted the HLA-A and HLA-B alleles for most subjects in the first cohort. In a later analysis, HLA-associated TCR beta chains were found to be more clonally expanded and to have lower generation probabilities than equally common non-associated chains. Because the 87-base-pair reads could not distinguish some IMGT-functional V segments, including TRBV6-2 and TRBV6-3, those segments were excluded. The earlier analysis of approximately 540 of the donors excluded approximately 17 rarely observed V segments, including chromosome 9 orphons, because counts were too low. A later analysis reported that several top co-occurrence clusters appeared linked to parvovirus B19, influenza, CMV and Epstein-Barr virus. Correlated functional status among segregating V segments might be attributable to linkage disequilibrium, but an unknown experimental factor could not be ruled out. Most CMV-associated TCR beta chains appeared to be HLA-restricted in a later analysis, and the HLA associations seemed to be driven largely by CMV exposure. The presence/absence analyses assumed that sequencing depth was roughly uniform across donors, and that assumption may not be true. In a later genetic analysis, a missense DCLRE1C variant was associated with V-gene and J-gene trimming of TCR beta chains, and the association was replicated in an independent cohort. According to a later genetic analysis, donors in an Asian-associated ancestry cluster had fewer N-insertions in productive TCRs than the approximately 650-donor mean. When HLA alleles, especially DR and DQ, strongly co-occurred, attributing TCR associations to individual alleles was difficult. CMV serostatus was the only immune exposure information available for the cohort. The classifier was reported to diagnose cytomegalovirus status with high specificity and sensitivity in both the original cohort and the validation cohort. In a later analysis, the rate of TCR association differed among HLA loci, with DRB1 alleles having the most associated TCRs and HLA-C alleles having the fewest. The cohort was sequenced for TCR beta chains only, and without alpha or paired-chain data the features that could be detected were limited. Broadly in line with IMGT annotations, most TCR beta V segments showed up in productive rearrangements about 87% or about 30% of the time in an earlier analysis of approximately 640 of the donors.

To note about this clone: Its binding antigen is unknown.

CDR3 length: 15 amino acids, cysteine to phenylalanine. Only CDR3 DNA is held: 45 bases, read in frame from base 1. Based on the germline V gene, the CDR1 and CDR2 sequences are SGHTA and FQGNSA. V is pared back by 1 base and J by 3 bases, with 10 bases lying between the germline termini. The cohort was made up of 666 healthy bone marrow donors. All cohort members were sampled while nominally healthy, although unrecorded immune exposures were likely present. The donor tested CMV seronegative and was one of the 352 seronegative cohort members. A peripheral blood sample was collected from each donor, and TCR beta sequencing was performed on peripheral blood mononuclear cells. The Qiagen DNeasy Blood Extraction Kit was used to extract genomic DNA from the blood cell samples. Library prep was done by the immunoSEQ multiplex PCR assay. For the multiplex PCR, a mixture combining 60 forward primers for TCR Vbeta segments and 13 reverse primers for TCR Jbeta segments was used. The CDR3 region of rearranged TCR beta genes was amplified from genomic DNA with a multiplex PCR assay. Amplified TCR beta libraries were sequenced as 87-base-pair reads on the Illumina HiSeq System. The study's processing was this. Across the roughly 670 repertoires, a later analysis counted 78 million or so unique TCR beta chains, roughly 11 million of which were shared by at least two donors. To remove PCR and sequencing errors, raw reads were error-corrected and collapsed into unique sequences using a nearest-neighbor algorithm that merged closely related sequences. To assign V, D and J gene segments, CDR3 sequences were aligned to IMGT reference sequences. Each retained sequence needed at least a six-nucleotide match to both a V gene segment and a J gene segment. Rearrangements were classified as productive when the CDR3 lacked stop codons and remained in frame with V and J, and all other rearrangements were classified as non-productive. CDR3 was defined according to IMGT convention as the region running from the second conserved V-encoded cysteine to the conserved J-encoded phenylalanine. In an earlier analysis of more than 550 of the donors, sequences lacking an unambiguous match to a single V gene segment were excluded. In an earlier analysis of about 590 of the donors, a V segment was called functional when productive rearrangements were above 56.7%, and segregating when the standard deviation between donors exceeded 5%. A statistical classification framework was developed to diagnose cytomegalovirus status using the catalog of TCR beta chain sequences. In a later analysis, V and J genes were assigned by comparing TCR nucleotide sequences against IMGT/GENE-DB human TR gene sequences. In a later analysis, CDR3 sequences and most-parsimonious VDJ recombination scenarios were assigned using the TCRdist pipeline. In a later analysis, every TCR beta chain was defined by the combination of its CDR3 amino acid sequence and its V-gene family, and reads without a unique V-gene family were dropped. A later analysis removed 592 highly shared, low-generation-probability nucleotide sequences to deal with suspected cross-contamination and a sequencing artifact. For each public chain, a later analysis derived a clonal expansion index from normalized ranks of inferred template counts within each repertoire. In a later analysis, generation probabilities were computed using a VDJ recombination model fitted to out-of-frame rearrangements, and the results were checked against IGoR. Hypergeometric tests were used in a later analysis to score TCR-TCR, TCR-HLA and TCR-CMV co-occurrence, with a repertoire-size bias correction applied to the TCR pairs. A later analysis estimated false discovery rates by permuting HLA or CMV assignments 20 times. In a later analysis, co-occurring TCRs were grouped using DBSCAN, and TCRdist sequence similarity was added for clustering within HLA-allele-positive subsets. Repertoires with fewer than 30,000 or more than 120,000 public chains, plus five repertoires with anomalous nucleotide sharing, were excluded from co-occurrence clustering. Drawn from immuneACCESS, this table holds only the in-frame rearrangements with V and J called that TCRdb kept. Clones are partly lost; checked studies trace under half to an unresolved V gene and leave the rest unexplained. V, J and clone size reflect that table, while D and trimming were determined from the DNA. This sample's records show around 140,000 clones. The ten largest account for under 2% of the sample.

Sequences were obtained from PBMCs. The chain is assembled from TRBV7-2 and TRBJ1-5; no D segment can be confidently identified. The TCR was taken from a woman in her thirties or forties in good health and CMV-seronegative. The nucleotide sequence is given as TGTGCCAGCAGCTTAGATCCGGGTCCCAATCAGCCCCAGCATTTT. Translated, this is CASSLDPGPNQPQHF.